Below, 28 T cell receptor beta chains from the same sample are listed, as sequenced in a study of PD-1 blockade in mismatch repair-deficient tumors. Some clones are missing from TCRdb's copy, which holds only in-frame ones; the method was immunoSEQ multiplex PCR. Of tens of thousands of clones listed, approximately 84% were seen once; the top ten hold roughly a sixth. The starting material was peripheral blood, obtained 2 weeks after starting pembrolizumab. The receptors stem from an adult with mismatch repair-deficient cancer.

This chain uses TRBV7-2 with TRBJ2-2; 9 positions agree with TRBD2. Germline trimming cut 3 bases from V and 1 base from J; bases unmatched to any gene: 3. Germline lookup yields CDR1 SGHTA and CDR2 FQGNSA. The CDR3 extends over 16 amino acids. CDR3 nucleotides: TGTGCCAGCAGCTTTCGCGGGAGGGGGAACACCGGGGAGCTGTTTTTT. Its translation is CASSFRGRGNTGELFF. Drawing the rest from reference TRBV7-2 and TRBJ2-2, the complete variable domain is GAGVSQSPSNKVTEKGKDVELRCDPISGHTALYWYRQSLGQGLEFLIYFQGNSAPDKSGLPSDRFSAERTGGSVSTLTIQRTQQEDSAVYLCASSFRGRGNTGELFFGEGSRLTVL.

The V and J genes are TRBV7-2 and TRBJ2-2, with D maybe TRBD2 (5 bases). V was cut by 3 bases and J by 6 bases, with 14 bases left in between. The CDR3 is 15 amino acids. Germline CDR1 SGHTA, CDR2 FQGNSA. The CDR3 spells CASSFERVRSGELFF. Written as DNA, the CDR3 is TGTGCCAGCAGCTTCGAGAGGGTGAGATCCGGGGAGCTGTTTTTT.

The chain carries TRBV6-5 and TRBJ1-5, with D possibly matching TRBD1 (5 bases). Trimming took 2 bases from V and 7 from J, leaving 9 bases between them. From germline, CDR1 is MNHEY and CDR2 SVGAGI. This CDR3 region has 13 residues. The CDR3 region is CASSYQGGQPQHF. The CDR3 DNA is TGTGCCAGCAGTTACCAGGGTGGACAGCCCCAGCATTTT.

The rearrangement joins TRBV7-3 to TRBJ2-6; no firm D call. The CDR3 has 17 amino acids. CDR1 is SGHTA, CDR2 FQGTGA, per germline. V was cut by 1 base and J by 2 bases, with 12 bases left in between. CDR3 coding DNA: TGTGCCAGCAGCTTAATAGGGAATCGGGCTGGGGCCAACGTCCTGACTTTC. Its protein product is CASSLIGNRAGANVLTF.

The V and J genes are TRBV7-9 and TRBJ1-2; D is ambiguous. The CDR3 is made up of 14 amino acids. Germline V lookup: CDR1 SEHNR, CDR2 FQNEAQ (reference sequence). The V gene lost 5 bases and the J gene lost 5 bases, with 15 bases spanning the gap. The CDR3 DNA sequence: TGTGCCAGCAGCGGTCTGGGTGGACCGTATGGCTACACCTTC. Its protein product is CASSGLGGPYGYTF.

This clone rates as medium-sized. The rearrangement joins TRBV5-1 to TRBJ2-1; no firm D call. Trimming cost V 1 base and J 0 bases, with 2 bases left between them. Germline V gives CDR1 SGHRS, CDR2 YFSETQ. This CDR3 region has 13 residues. DNA of the CDR3: TGCGCCAGCAGCTTGCACTCCTACAATGAGCAGTTCTTC. This gives the protein CASSLHSYNEQFF.

The chain combines TRBV21-1 with TRBJ2-5; the DNA was not used to check the table's D call, TRBD2. TRBV21-1 is shown as a pseudogene. The CDR3 is 15 residues long. CDR3 region: CASSKGAGEIETQYF. In DNA form, the CDR3 reads TGTGCCAGCAGCAAAGGAGCGGGAGAGATCGAGACCCAGTACTTC.

This clone has a single count. This chain connects TRBV6-5 to TRBJ2-7; 8 bases line up with TRBD1. V was pared by 3 bases and J by 3 bases, with 7 bases of the junction left unmatched. Germline-derived CDR1 and CDR2 are MNHEY and SVGAGI. The CDR3 is made up of 15 amino acids. CDR3 sequence: CASSYLGTGVYEQYF. CDR3 in DNA: TGTGCCAGCAGTTATCTTGGGACAGGAGTCTACGAGCAGTACTTC.

The CDR3 protein is CALGTSGSFTDTQYF. The CDR3 nucleotides are TGTGCCCTCGGGACTAGCGGGAGTTTCACAGATACGCAGTATTTT. The chain carries TRBV30 and TRBJ2-3, with TRBD2 identical over 14 bases. The V and J ends lost 8 bases and 2 bases, in that order; junction bases with no gene match: 6. Germline CDR1 and CDR2: GTSNPN and SVGIG (reference sequence). The CDR3 length is 15 residues.

The chain uses TRBV6-1 and TRBJ1-5, with D possibly being TRBD1 (5 bases). From germline, CDR1 is MNHNS and CDR2 SASEGT. The V gene lost 7 bases and the J gene lost 4 bases, with 11 bases spanning the gap. The CDR3 has 13 amino acids. The CDR3 region is CASKVQANQPQHF. Here the CDR3 DNA reads TGTGCCAGCAAGGTACAGGCTAATCAGCCCCAGCATTTT.

CDR3 region: CASSQSPRGRLETQYF. CDR3 nucleotides: TGTGCCAGCAGCCAAAGCCCCCGGGGGCGGTTGGAGACCCAGTACTTC. The rearrangement joins TRBV25-1 to TRBJ2-5, with D possibly called TRBD1 or TRBD2 (6 bases each). Germline CDR1 reads MGHDK; CDR2 reads SYGVNS. V was clipped by 6 bases and J by 5 bases, with 22 bases between them. This CDR3 is built from 16 residues.

This clone was seen more than once but under ten times. The gene calls are TRBV6-1 and TRBJ1-3; D remains unclear. CDR3 length equals 15 residues. Germline-derived CDR1 and CDR2 are MNHNS and SASEGT. Between the trimmed V and J ends, which lost 5 bases and 0 bases, there was a span of 11 bases. CDR3 coding DNA: TGTGCCAGCAGTTTTGACGGGAGCTCTGGAAACACCATATATTTT. It translates to CASSFDGSSGNTIYF.

The rearrangement uses TRBV11-2 and TRBJ2-7; TRBD1 agrees at 10 bases. Unmatched junction bases numbered 7, after V lost 4 bases and J lost 7 bases. CDR1 and CDR2 (germline): SGHAT, FQNNGV. This CDR3 spans 14 amino acids. In DNA form, the CDR3 reads TGTGCCAGCAGCTGGGGCGACAGGGGGCTTGAGCAGTACTTC. Residues: CASSWGDRGLEQYF.

This rearrangement joins TRBV29-1 to TRBJ2-7; 7 bases agree with TRBD1. The CDR3 spans 13 residues. Trimming at V came to 7 bases and at J to 2 bases, leaving 8 bases not matched to a gene. Germline loops: CDR1 SQVTM, CDR2 ANQGSEA. The CDR3 reads CSGLDRETYEQYF. CDR3 sequence (DNA): TGCAGCGGTTTAGACAGGGAAACCTACGAGCAGTACTTC.

The chain carries TRBV11-2 and TRBJ2-3, with unresolved D. CDR3 size: 15 residues. Per germline, CDR1 SGHAT and CDR2 FQNNGV. V was shortened by 1 base and J by 6 bases, with 14 bases between the two germline ends. The CDR3 spells CASSLGSFTGDTQYF. DNA of the CDR3: TGTGCCAGCAGCTTAGGAAGTTTCACTGGGGATACGCAGTATTTT.

V usage is TRBV5-1 and J usage is TRBJ1-1; 11 bases agree with TRBD1. Germline-derived CDR1 and CDR2 are SGHRS and YFSETQ. There are 15 residues in the CDR3. J gave up 4 bases and V 2 bases, and 4 bases lay outside the gene matches. The CDR3 bases are TGCGCCAGCAGCTTTCGGACAGGGGGCGGCACTGAAGCTTTCTTT. Translation: CASSFRTGGGTEAFF.

For the CDR3, the DNA is TGTGCCAGCGGGGGGTCAGGTTCGGCTCAGCCCCAGCATTTT. Its translation: CASGGSGSAQPQHF. The chain joins TRBV6-1 to TRBJ1-5, with TRBD1 as a possible D gene (5 bases). With 8 bases removed from V and 6 bases from J, the gap between germline ends came to 17 bases. Germline V gene sequence: CDR1 MNHNS, CDR2 SASEGT. The CDR3 has 14 residues.

Written as DNA, the CDR3 is TGTGCCAGCATCGGACCCGGGGAGCTGTTTTTT. This sequence encodes CASIGPGELFF. The chain couples TRBV6-1 to TRBJ2-2; no definite D call. V shed 7 bases and J shed 6 bases, with 6 bases lying between them. The CDR3 is 11 residues long. Germline V gives CDR1 MNHNS, CDR2 SASEGT.

The chain uses TRBV7-8 and TRBJ2-3; D gene ambiguous. Trimming pared 1 base from V and 4 bases from J, leaving 9 bases between. The CDR3 length is 14 residues. The V gene's germline CDR1 is SGHVS and CDR2 FQNEAQ. The CDR3 protein is CASSLGYSADTQYF. DNA of the CDR3: TGTGCCAGCAGCTTAGGATACAGTGCAGATACGCAGTATTTT.

The chain uses TRBV10-1 and TRBJ2-2, with 8 bases aligning to TRBD1. The CDR3 has 14 residues. Germline assignment: CDR1 WNHNN and CDR2 SYGVQD (reference sequence). The V segment lost 9 bases and the J segment 7 bases; nucleotides outside the gene matches: 10. Written as DNA, the CDR3 is TGCGCCAGTAAGGGACAGGTTTCGGGCGGGGAGCTGTTTTTT. It codes for CASKGQVSGGELFF.

The chain combines TRBV27 with TRBJ2-5; 8 bases align to TRBD2. With V trimmed by 3 bases and J by 7 bases, 10 bases remained unmatched. This CDR3 has 15 residues. CDR1 and CDR2 (germline): MNHEY, SMNVEV (reference sequence). CDR3 loop: CASSFSAGGMRTQYF. The CDR3 DNA reads TGTGCCAGCAGTTTCAGCGCGGGAGGTATGAGGACCCAGTACTTC.

V gene TRBV28 combines with J gene TRBJ2-7; a possible D gene is TRBD2 (5 bases). Trimming removed 4 bases at V and 2 bases at J, with 12 bases between. The CDR3 has 14 residues. CDR1 and CDR2 from the germline V gene are MDHEN and SYDVKM. This CDR3 is CASSWSGSPYEQYF. As DNA, the CDR3 is TGTGCCAGCAGTTGGTCGGGGTCCCCCTACGAGCAGTACTTC.

The chain employs TRBV29-1 and TRBJ2-5; 12 bases match TRBD2. The CDR3 is 14 amino acids. The ends lost 3 bases at V and 5 bases at J; junction bases unmatched: 4. Germline V lookup: CDR1 SQVTM, CDR2 ANQGSEA. CDR3 amino acids: CSVEGLAGGETQYF. CDR3 bases: TGCAGCGTTGAGGGCCTAGCGGGGGGGGAGACCCAGTACTTC.

The chain links TRBV19 to TRBJ2-1; D is perhaps TRBD1 (6 bases). The V gene lost 4 bases and the J gene lost 0 bases, with 10 bases spanning the gap. The CDR3 is made up of 15 amino acids. From germline, CDR1 is LNHDA and CDR2 SQIVND (reference sequence). The CDR3 DNA follows: TGTGCCAGTAGTAAGGGGGAGAGCTCCTACAATGAGCAGTTCTTC. Its translation: CASSKGESSYNEQFF. Full variable domain (remainder filled in from reference TRBV19 and TRBJ2-1): DGGITQSPKYLFRKEGQNVTLSCEQNLNHDAMYWYRQDPGQGLRLIYYSQIVNDFQKGDIAEGYSVSREKKESFPLTVTSAQKNPTAFYLCASSKGESSYNEQFFGPGTRLTVL.

The V call is TRBV5-5, the J call TRBJ1-2, with a tentative D call TRBD1 (5 bases). This CDR3 has 12 amino acids. V was trimmed by 9 bases and J by 0 bases, leaving 9 bases between them. Looked up from germline, CDR1 is SGHKS and CDR2 is YYEKEE (reference sequence). For the CDR3, the DNA is TGTGCCACCGGACATCCTAACTATGGCTACACCTTC. This encodes CATGHPNYGYTF.

This chain connects TRBV6-1 to TRBJ1-1; maybe TRBD1 (5 bases). Trimming left V 3 bases short and J 2 bases short, with 13 bases between. CDR3 length equals 15 residues. From germline, CDR1 is MNHNS and CDR2 SASEGT. The CDR3 DNA follows: TGTGCCAGCAGTGATGGGGCACGTTCTAACACTGAAGCTTTCTTT. This gives the protein CASSDGARSNTEAFF.

V and J are TRBV7-3 and TRBJ2-7, with D possibly called TRBD1 or TRBD2 (5 bases each). The CDR3 contains 13 residues. CDR1 is SGHTA, CDR2 FQGTGA, per germline. Trimming left V 10 bases short and J 2 bases short, with 15 bases between. For the CDR3, the DNA is TGTGCCATCGCAGGGACGGGGACCTACGAGCAGTACTTC. Encoded protein: CAIAGTGTYEQYF.

J is TRBJ1-2 and V is TRBV29-1; possibly TRBD1 for D (5 bases). CDR3 size: 12 residues. V lost 3 bases and J lost 8, with 13 bases in between. Looked up from germline, CDR1 is SQVTM and CDR2 is ANQGSEA. CDR3 in amino acids: CSVDSAGTGYTF. The CDR3 coding sequence is TGCAGCGTTGATTCGGCAGGGACCGGCTACACCTTC.